The rows below give T cell receptor beta chains drawn from one sample of a study of cytotoxic CD8 clonotypes in ibrutinib-treated CLL. The protocol was immunoSEQ multiplex PCR, while the TCRdb copy is restricted to in-frame clones and leaves out a portion. This table has about 97,000 clones, 60% to 80% appearing once. The sample consisted of PBMCs, taken after 12 months of ibrutinib treatment. The receptors originated from a human donor with chronic lymphocytic leukemia. CDR3s include the opening cysteine and the closing phenylalanine or tryptophan. A D gene is named only where the DNA matches it firmly. Where a row states a size, it is once, few, many or the class of an expanded clone; other rows omit it.

V,J,D,size,CDR3,DNA
TRBV9,TRBJ2-2,NA,NA,CASSVGWNTGELFF,TGTGCCAGCAGCGTGGGGTGGAACACCGGGGAGCTGTTTTTT
TRBV16,TRBJ2-7,TRBD1,NA,CASSPFSGQGEEQYF,TGTGCCAGCAGCCCGTTTTCCGGGCAGGGGGAAGAGCAGTACTTC
TRBV5-6,TRBJ1-1,NA,NA,CASSSDKTGRAFF,TGTGCCAGCAGCTCGGACAAGACTGGGAGAGCTTTCTTT
TRBV9,TRBJ2-5,NA,NA,CASSVTGRETQYF,TGTGCCAGCAGCGTGACAGGGAGGGAGACCCAGTACTTC
TRBV7-3,TRBJ1-1,TRBD1,NA,CASSTGQGLGTEAFF,TGTGCCAGCAGCACCGGACAGGGGCTGGGCACTGAAGCTTTCTTT
TRBV5-1,TRBJ2-2,TRBD1,NA,CASSSTGTATNTGELFF,TGCGCCAGCAGCTCGACTGGGACAGCGACGAACACCGGGGAGCTGTTTTTT
TRBV19,TRBJ2-7,TRBD2,NA,CASSTPSGGVYEQYF,TGTGCCAGTAGTACCCCATCGGGAGGGGTTTACGAGCAGTACTTC
TRBV20-1,TRBJ2-1,NA,NA,CSARGGEQFF,TGCAGTGCTAGAGGCGGGGAGCAGTTCTTC
TRBV30,TRBJ1-3,NA,NA,CAWWSSGSGNTIYF,TGTGCCTGGTGGTCTTCGGGTTCTGGAAACACCATATATTTT
TRBV5-4,TRBJ2-1,TRBD2,NA,CASSRTSGSYNEQFF,TGTGCCAGCAGCAGGACTAGCGGTTCCTACAATGAGCAGTTCTTC
TRBV5-1,TRBJ2-2,TRBD1,NA,CASSSATGFGELFF,TGCGCCAGCAGCTCAGCGACAGGGTTCGGGGAGCTGTTTTTT
TRBV11-1,TRBJ2-7,NA,NA,CASSSLPVGEQYF,TGTGCCAGCAGCTCCCTGCCCGTTGGCGAGCAGTACTTC
TRBV6-5,TRBJ1-1,TRBD1,NA,CASSTTGLNTEAFF,TGTGCCAGCAGTACGACAGGGTTGAACACTGAAGCTTTCTTT
TRBV7-3,TRBJ2-5,NA,NA,CASSRGRGFKETQYF,TGTGCCAGCAGCAGGGGCCGGGGCTTTAAAGAGACCCAGTACTTC
TRBV25-1,TRBJ2-7,TRBD1,NA,CASRGDRPPYEQYF,TGTGCCAGCAGGGGGGACAGGCCCCCCTACGAGCAGTACTTC
TRBV5-5,TRBJ1-2,NA,NA,CASSAGPGSRYGYTF,TGTGCCAGCAGCGCTGGACCTGGGAGTAGGTATGGCTACACCTTC
TRBV5-1,TRBJ1-2,NA,NA,CASSSASRVRDNYGYTF,TGCGCCAGCAGCTCGGCTTCCCGGGTGAGGGATAACTATGGCTACACCTTC
TRBV27,TRBJ1-1,NA,once,CASSGEREGGMDTEAFF,TGTGCCAGCAGTGGAGAGCGGGAGGGAGGAATGGACACTGAAGCTTTCTTT
TRBV5-4,TRBJ1-2,TRBD1,once,CASSLAQRTGGDGYTF,TGTGCCAGCAGCTTGGCCCAGAGGACAGGGGGCGATGGCTACACCTTC
TRBV5-4,TRBJ2-2,TRBD1,NA,CASSLGQGAVGELFF,TGTGCCAGCAGCTTAGGGCAGGGGGCGGTCGGGGAGCTGTTTTTT
TRBV4-1,TRBJ2-5,TRBD2,NA,CASSPGPRGGQETQYF,TGCGCCAGCAGCCCGGGACCCCGCGGGGGGCAAGAGACCCAGTACTTC
TRBV28,TRBJ1-5,TRBD1,many,CASSWTGGPNQPQHF,TGTGCCAGCAGTTGGACAGGGGGGCCCAATCAGCCCCAGCATTTT
TRBV29-1,TRBJ2-7,TRBD1,NA,CSAHGLRGTGTGEQYF,TGCAGCGCCCACGGGCTCAGGGGGACAGGGACGGGCGAGCAGTACTTC
TRBV28,TRBJ1-5,NA,NA,CASSAAQGPGNQPQHF,TGTGCCAGCAGTGCCGCTCAGGGGCCGGGCAATCAGCCCCAGCATTTT
TRBV10-3,TRBJ2-7,NA,NA,CAISEDGVGGYEQYF,TGTGCCATCAGTGAAGATGGGGTAGGAGGGTACGAGCAGTACTTC
TRBV6-1,TRBJ2-7,NA,once,CASSEGEGGHYEQYF,TGTGCCAGCAGTGAAGGGGAGGGGGGTCACTACGAGCAGTACTTC
TRBV7-9,TRBJ1-1,TRBD1,NA,CASSRTGTEAFF,TGTGCCAGCAGCCGGACAGGGACTGAAGCTTTCTTT
TRBV5-1,TRBJ2-7,TRBD2,NA,CASSYGEGRAAGEQYF,TGCGCCAGCAGCTACGGGGAAGGGAGGGCTGCGGGCGAGCAGTACTTC
TRBV6-1,TRBJ2-5,NA,NA,CASSVDFQETQYF,TGTGCCAGCAGTGTAGACTTCCAAGAGACCCAGTACTTC
TRBV9,TRBJ2-5,TRBD2,NA,CASSGKTSQETQYF,TGTGCCAGCAGCGGAAAGACTAGCCAGGAGACCCAGTACTTC
TRBV5-6,TRBJ2-1,TRBD2,NA,CASSGTKVEQFF,TGTGCCAGCAGCGGGACTAAGGTTGAGCAGTTCTTC
TRBV14,TRBJ1-2,TRBD1,few,CASSQRGQGANYGYTF,TGTGCCAGCAGCCAAAGGGGTCAGGGGGCCAACTATGGCTACACCTTC
TRBV7-8,TRBJ2-1,NA,NA,CASSPRGVDEQFF,TGTGCCAGCAGCCCACGGGGCGTGGATGAGCAGTTCTTC
TRBV18,TRBJ1-2,TRBD1,once,CASSPLEAGGYGYTF,TGTGCCAGCTCACCACTGGAGGCAGGGGGGTATGGCTACACCTTC
TRBV12-5,TRBJ2-5,NA,NA,CASGEGRRPGVQETQYF,TGTGCTAGTGGCGAAGGAAGGCGCCCGGGAGTCCAAGAGACCCAGTACTTC
TRBV5-1,TRBJ2-5,TRBD2,NA,CASSLALREGETQYF,TGCGCCAGCAGCTTGGCCCTACGGGAGGGAGAGACCCAGTACTTC
TRBV21-1,TRBJ2-1,NA,NA,CASSKVAGGEQFF,TGTGCCAGCAGCAAAGTGGCGGGCGGCGAGCAGTTCTTC
TRBV6-5,TRBJ1-2,TRBD1,NA,CASSYSRDRAWGYTF,TGTGCCAGCAGTTACTCCCGGGACAGGGCATGGGGCTACACCTTC
TRBV6-6,TRBJ1-6,NA,NA,CASSYYGPTNSPLHF,TGTGCCAGCAGTTACTATGGACCCACTAATTCACCCCTCCACTTT
TRBV7-9,TRBJ1-6,TRBD1,few,CASSSPSTGGVSPLHF,TGTGCCAGCAGCTCGCCATCGACAGGGGGGGTTTCACCCCTCCACTTT
TRBV7-8,TRBJ1-6,TRBD1,NA,CASSSGQGASSYNSPLHF,TGTGCCAGCAGCTCGGGACAGGGAGCAAGCTCCTATAATTCACCCCTCCACTTT
TRBV5-1,TRBJ1-2,NA,NA,CASSFDGETNYGYTF,TGCGCCAGCAGCTTCGACGGGGAAACAAACTATGGCTACACCTTC
TRBV5-1,TRBJ1-1,NA,NA,CASSPPSTEAFF,TGCGCCAGCAGCCCCCCGAGTACTGAAGCTTTCTTT
TRBV7-2,TRBJ2-4,TRBD1,NA,CASSLGQANSQYF,TGTGCCAGCAGCCTGGGACAGGCCAACTCCCAGTACTTC
TRBV4-3,TRBJ2-3,TRBD2,few,CASSQATGTIIITDTQYF,TGCGCCAGCAGCCAAGCTACCGGGACTATCATAATCACAGATACGCAGTATTTT
TRBV10-3,TRBJ2-7,TRBD2,NA,CAISDPPGLAGGTNEQYF,TGTGCCATCAGTGACCCTCCTGGACTAGCGGGGGGGACTAACGAGCAGTACTTC
TRBV4-2,TRBJ1-2,NA,NA,CASSQEGRGLEFYTF,TGTGCCAGCAGCCAAGAAGGCAGGGGCCTAGAGTTCTACACCTTC
TRBV7-8,TRBJ1-6,NA,NA,CASSQQGGGSPLHF,TGTGCCAGCAGTCAGCAGGGTGGTGGTTCACCCCTCCACTTT
TRBV30,TRBJ2-1,NA,NA,CAWSVRGTEQFF,TGTGCCTGGAGTGTACGGGGCACTGAGCAGTTCTTC
TRBV15,TRBJ2-3,TRBD2,NA,CATSREAGGKDTQYF,TGTGCCACCAGCAGGGAGGCGGGGGGCAAAGATACGCAGTATTTT
TRBV28,TRBJ2-2,NA,NA,CASSWTYGELFF,TGTGCCAGCAGTTGGACCTATGGGGAGCTGTTTTTT
TRBV5-6,TRBJ1-4,NA,NA,CASSLTGGEKLFF,TGTGCCAGCAGCTTGACGGGGGGAGAAAAACTGTTTTTT
TRBV5-6,TRBJ2-1,NA,NA,CASSTTEIHYNEQFF,TGTGCCAGCAGCACCACGGAAATCCACTACAATGAGCAGTTCTTC
TRBV11-3,TRBJ2-7,TRBD2,NA,CASSRGLAGALYEQYF,TGTGCCAGCAGCCGGGGACTAGCGGGGGCTCTCTACGAGCAGTACTTC
TRBV7-9,TRBJ2-7,NA,NA,CASSPKSEQYF,TGTGCCAGCAGCCCAAAGTCCGAGCAGTACTTC